This TCR beta chain is from a study of T cells after yellow fever vaccination. Study-wide results and caveats: It was a small share of clonotypes that appeared in both CD4 and CD8 compartments. Most clones from primary vaccination resurfaced after the booster (approximately 95% CD4, over 85% CD8).

This clonotype was counted ten times or more. Its antigen is still unknown. Germline V gives CDR1 LNHNV, CDR2 YYDKDF (reference sequence). CDR3 size: 13 residues. V lost 8 bases, J lost 1 base, and 10 bases lay in between. Making TCR cDNA involved 5'RACE template switching, which added UMIs and a universal primer site. One entry per CDR3 protein, called by TCRdb with MiXCR from the 5' RACE reads. Found here are some 150,000 distinct CDR3 sequences, about 6.2% of them singletons; the top ten hold more than 0.55%. This chain connects TRBV15 to TRBJ2-3; D unclear. The TCR originated in a man aged 30-40 years who received the YFV17D yellow fever vaccine. Sequencing used CD4+ T cells sorted from PBMCs, obtained 10 days after the yellow fever booster vaccination. CDR3 residues: CATGLGGTDTQYF. CDR3 DNA sequence: TGTGCCACCGGGCTAGGAGGCACAGATACGCAGTATTTT.